This entry describes one TCR beta chain. Its recognized antigen is unknown. There are no base qualities to consult, and no much larger clone falls within one base. Taken from the germline V gene (reference sequence), the CDR1 and CDR2 loops are MNHEY and SMNVEV. Including the terminal cysteine and phenylalanine, the CDR3 comprises 13 residues. Just CDR3 DNA is preserved here, 39 bases in frame from base 1. V loses 4 bases of germline sequence and J loses 5 bases, and the interval between the two ends is 9 bases. The sample originates from a study of T-cell reconstitution after alpha-beta-depleted transplantation in children (dated by TCRdb to about 2016). Concerning the study at large: Using TCR repertoire profiling, the study followed T-cell immune reconstitution in a quantitative way in children after TCRalphabeta/CD19-depleted allogeneic hematopoietic cell transplantation.

General study outcomes and caveats: About two months after transplant, the apparently early recovery of alphabetaT-cell counts reportedly depended on just several hundred clones that had expanded rapidly and came from non-depleted graft cells. In some patients, the high TCRbeta diversity seen at day 60 was put down to recipient T cells and intrathymic progenitors that had survived conditioning. The frequencies of hyperexpanded clones fell over the following months, and after one year, T-cell counts and TCRbeta diversity were mostly attributed to newly produced T cells.

The sample's treatment or condition label, in plain terms: allogeneic hematopoietic cell transplantation with graft depleted of TCRalphabeta T cells and CD19 B cells. The transplant recipients were children given TCRalphabeta/CD19-depleted allogeneic hematopoietic cell grafts. Library method: PCR. Sequenced using an Illumina HiSeq 2500. TCR library preparation used molecular barcoding, with unique molecular identifiers applied to normalize quantification of the TCRbeta repertoire. TCRdb trimmed public reads at Q25 via fastp, called clones via MiXCR and kept in-frame beta chains. Each CDR3 protein gets just one entry, which takes the most common genes and DNA from the rows behind it. The sample table contains hundreds of thousands of distinct CDR3 sequences; only one count was recorded for under 20% of them. The ten largest clones represent around two fifths of the sample.

The sequence joins TRBV27 to TRBJ2-1; confidence is insufficient to name the D gene. This TCR was recovered from a male patient under 10 years old who had a stem cell transplant for acute lymphoblastic leukemia, so the T cells may come from the graft donor. Source: PBMCs, mostly from graft donor cells, taken 360 days after TCRalphabeta/CD19-depleted stem cell transplant. The CDR3 region: CASSSLVHNEQFF. The DNA sequence follows: TGTGCCAGCAGTTCCCTGGTGCACAATGAGCAGTTCTTC.